The 21 T cell receptor beta chains below were found in one sample sequenced in a study of T-cell reconstitution after alpha-beta-depleted transplantation in children. TCRbeta library preparation incorporated unique molecular identifiers. One entry per CDR3 protein, called by TCRdb with MiXCR from the PCR reads. The sample lists hundreds of thousands of distinct CDR3 sequences, approximately 10% occurring once. The sample was PBMCs from the stem cell graft donor, taken from the stem cell graft. These receptors were taken from a human donor who donated a stem cell graft to a child with acute lymphoblastic leukemia.

This clonotype was recorded many times. The chain couples TRBV7-8 to TRBJ1-6; D ambiguous. The germline V gene encodes CDR1 SGHVS and CDR2 FQNEAQ. There are 15 residues in the CDR3. V lost 7 bases, J lost 8 bases, and 18 bases lay in between. The CDR3 region has the DNA TGTGCCAGCAACCCTAAGCGGCTCCTGGATTCACCCCTCCACTTT. This translates into CASNPKRLLDSPLHF.

This clonotype occurred a few times. The chain combines TRBV2 with TRBJ2-1, with 7 bases aligning to TRBD2. The CDR3 totals 14 residues. Germline CDR1 is SNHLY and CDR2 is FYNNEI. The trim removed 5 bases at V and 3 bases at J, leaving 4 bases unmatched. The CDR3 sequence: CASSHSGYYNEQFF. For the CDR3, the DNA is TGTGCCAGCAGTCATAGCGGGTACTACAATGAGCAGTTCTTC.

On this clonotype: One junction end disagrees with the germline gene, perhaps due to a read error. J is TRBJ2-3 and V is TRBV6-5, with TRBD1 identical over 12 bases. The CDR3 spans 16 residues. Per the germline V gene, CDR1 is MNHEY and CDR2 is SVGAGI. The CDR3 protein is CASTRVGTGGTGTQYF. CDR3 DNA: TGTGCCAGCACTAGGGTCGGGACAGGGGGCACAGGTACGCAGTATTTT.

The chain carries TRBV27 and TRBJ2-2, with 10 bases that match TRBD2. The ends lost 5 bases at V and 3 bases at J; junction bases unmatched: 0. CDR1 is MNHEY, CDR2 SMNVEV, per germline (reference sequence). The CDR3 is 14 residues long. The CDR3 DNA reads as TGTGCCAGCAGTGGGACTAGCGACACCGGGGAGCTGTTTTTT. Its protein is CASSGTSDTGELFF.

This chain connects TRBV5-1 to TRBJ2-1; no definite D call. Germline V gene lookup returns CDR1 SGHRS and CDR2 YFSETQ. V was cut by 2 bases and J by 2 bases, with 8 bases left in between. CDR3 length: 14 residues. For the CDR3, the DNA is TGCGCCAGCAGCTTTTTCGGTCCCTACAATGAGCAGTTCTTC. This sequence encodes CASSFFGPYNEQFF.

There are many counts of this clonotype. The J gene is TRBJ1-5, the V gene TRBV20-1; D unresolved. Germline V gives CDR1 DFQATT, CDR2 SNEGSKA (reference sequence). V was clipped by 5 bases and J by 2 bases, with 7 bases between them. CDR3 size: 12 residues. The CDR3 protein is CSAWPGNQPQHF. The CDR3 nucleotides read TGCAGTGCTTGGCCGGGCAATCAGCCCCAGCATTTT.

The V call is TRBV29-1, the J call TRBJ1-2; TRBD1 aligns across 9 bases. Germline trimming cut 7 bases from V and 2 bases from J; bases unmatched to any gene: 2. Germline V gives CDR1 SQVTM, CDR2 ANQGSEA. The CDR3 covers 12 residues. DNA for the CDR3: TGCAGCGAGGGGACAGGGAACTATGGCTACACCTTC. Its protein is CSEGTGNYGYTF.

This clonotype was seen a few times. The genes are TRBV10-1 and TRBJ1-1; 7 bases agree with TRBD1. The trim removed 5 bases at V and 8 bases at J, leaving 8 bases unmatched. The CDR3 runs 13 residues. Germline values: CDR1 WNHNN, CDR2 SYGVQD (reference sequence). The CDR3, as DNA: TGCGCCAGCAGTCCCTCCGGGACAGTCGAAGCTTTCTTT. Amino acid sequence: CASSPSGTVEAFF.

Ten or more counts support this clonotype. The chain combines TRBV20-1 with TRBJ2-7; 10 bases align to TRBD2. J lost 0 bases, V lost 6 bases, and 5 bases had no gene match. The CDR3 is made up of 14 amino acids. Germline V CDR1 and CDR2: DFQATT, SNEGSKA (reference sequence). The CDR3 nucleotides are TGCAGTGCCCTTAGCGGGGGGAGCTCCTACGAGCAGTACTTC. It translates to CSALSGGSSYEQYF.

This clonotype counts as large. The chain couples TRBV20-1 to TRBJ2-1; D is ambiguous. The V end was cut by 3 bases, the J end by 6 bases, with 9 bases between. Germline V CDR1 and CDR2: DFQATT, SNEGSKA (reference sequence). The CDR3 extends over 12 amino acids. The CDR3 region is CSASYTVNEQFF. CDR3 in DNA: TGCAGTGCTAGTTACACGGTCAATGAGCAGTTCTTC.

The chain joins TRBV29-1 to TRBJ1-2; possibly TRBD1 for D (6 bases). The germline CDR1 and CDR2 sequences are SQVTM and ANQGSEA. The CDR3 is 13 amino acids. V was trimmed by 7 bases and J by 4 bases, leaving 16 bases between them. This chain's CDR3 is CSGRTGASYGYTF. In DNA form, the CDR3 reads TGCAGCGGAAGGACGGGGGCTAGCTATGGCTACACCTTC.

This clonotype was observed many times. The chain links TRBV5-1 to TRBJ2-2; D call uncertain. CDR1 is SGHRS, CDR2 YFSETQ, per germline. The CDR3 totals 14 residues. The V gene lost 6 bases and the J gene lost 0 bases, with 9 bases spanning the gap. CDR3 sequence reads: CASKWAPNTGELFF. CDR3 DNA sequence: TGCGCCAGCAAATGGGCCCCGAACACCGGGGAGCTGTTTTTT.

This clonotype was counted many times. This chain's CDR3 is CASSPLGQGANIQYF. The CDR3 nucleotides are TGTGCCAGCTCACCACTGGGACAGGGGGCGAACATTCAGTACTTC. The V call is TRBV18, the J call TRBJ2-4; TRBD1 agrees at 12 bases. V shed 1 base and J 7 bases; nucleotides not matched to a gene: 2. Germline CDR1 is KGHSH and CDR2 is LQKENI. This CDR3 contains 15 residues.

This clonotype occurred many times. The chain joins TRBV25-1 to TRBJ1-5; D call uncertain. The CDR3 has 13 amino acids. With 6 bases removed from V and 1 base from J, the gap between germline ends came to 7 bases. The germline gives CDR1 MGHDK, CDR2 SYGVNS. The CDR3 nucleotides read TGTGCCAGCAGCCAAGAAAGCAATCAGCCCCAGCATTTT. Residues: CASSQESNQPQHF.

V usage is TRBV9 and J usage is TRBJ1-2; 7 bases agree with TRBD1. The CDR3 is 16 amino acids. Trimming took 0 bases from V and 6 from J; bases not matched to a gene: 11. CDR1 and CDR2 (germline): SGDLS, YYNGEE. DNA of the CDR3: TGTGCCAGCAGCGTAGGTTTCCCAGGGGGACCAGATGGCTACACCTTC. Encoded protein: CASSVGFPGGPDGYTF. Together with reference TRBV9 and TRBJ1-2, the CDR3 gives the full variable domain: DSGVTQTPKHLITATGQRVTLRCSPRSGDLSVYWYQQSLDQGLQFLIQYYNGEERAKGNILERFSAQQFPDLHSELNLSSLELGDSALYFCASSVGFPGGPDGYTFGSGTRLTVV.

The V gene is TRBV30, the J gene TRBJ2-7, with D maybe TRBD2 (6 bases). In germline, CDR1 is GTSNPN, CDR2 SVGIG (reference sequence). Trimming took 0 bases from V and 3 from J, leaving 12 bases between them. CDR3 length: 14 residues. CDR3 in amino acids: CAWSVGGTGYEQYF. The CDR3, as DNA: TGTGCCTGGAGTGTCGGGGGAACGGGCTACGAGCAGTACTTC.

This clonotype was recorded a few times. The V gene is TRBV24-1, the J gene TRBJ2-3, with D tentatively TRBD1 (5 bases). The CDR3 runs to 16 residues. V lost 4 bases and J 2 bases, leaving 15 bases between the germline ends. The germline gives CDR1 KGHDR, CDR2 SFDVKD. The CDR3 nucleotides read TGTGCCACCAGTGAATGGGGCGTTTCTCACACAGATACGCAGTATTTT. It translates to CATSEWGVSHTDTQYF.

Only a few counts were recorded for this clonotype. The rearrangement uses TRBV20-1 and TRBJ1-5; the D gene is possibly TRBD1 (5 bases). The CDR3 runs to 11 residues. The V and J ends lost 5 bases and 5 bases respectively, with 7 bases between them. Germline V CDR1 and CDR2: DFQATT, SNEGSKA (reference sequence). The CDR3 DNA follows: TGCAGTGCTCAAGGGGATCAGCCCCAGCATTTT. It encodes CSAQGDQPQHF.

Many counts were recorded for this clonotype. The chain recombines TRBV12-3 or TRBV12-4 with TRBJ2-5, with D hard to call. The length of the CDR3 is 14 residues. V lost 3 bases to trimming and J lost 2 bases, with 10 bases between them. The CDR3, as DNA: TGTGCCAGCAGTTTTCCCCCACAACAAGAGACCCAGTACTTC. Translating it yields CASSFPPQQETQYF.

Ten or more counts support this clonotype. V gene TRBV6-2 or TRBV6-3 combines with J gene TRBJ2-1; D possibly corresponds to TRBD1 (6 bases). The CDR3 is 14 amino acids. The germline gives CDR1 MNHEY, CDR2 SVGEGT. V shed 2 bases and J shed 7 bases, with 12 bases lying between them. In DNA, the CDR3 is TGTGCCAGCAGTTACCCGAGGGGGAAAAATGAGCAGTTCTTC. It is translated as CASSYPRGKNEQFF.

The chain employs TRBV9 and TRBJ1-1, with 9 bases that match TRBD1. V lost 2 bases and J lost 5; bases outside the gene matches: 4. The V gene's germline CDR1 is SGDLS and CDR2 YYNGEE. The CDR3 is made up of 14 amino acids. For the CDR3, the DNA is TGTGCCAGCAGCGTGGGACAGGGCGGGACTGAAGCTTTCTTT. Translation: CASSVGQGGTEAFF.